This record concerns one TCR beta chain sequence. Its antigen is currently unknown. The data were taken from a study of T cells in localized non-small cell lung cancer. Study-level points and caveats: Because researchers sequenced only one region of the tumor, heterogeneity is still possible.

The protocol was immunoSEQ multiplex PCR, while the TCRdb copy is restricted to in-frame clones and leaves out a portion. Here the sample spans around 2,700 clones, around 42% being singletons. Trimming stripped 1 base from V and 8 bases from J, with 23 bases between. The CDR3 has 18 residues. Germline assignment: CDR1 LNHNV and CDR2 YYDKDF (reference sequence). The sequencing here drew on lung tumor tissue, taken before any cancer treatment. The clonotype originates from a male donor at least 60 years old with stage I squamous cell lung carcinoma. J is TRBJ1-4 and V is TRBV15; the D gene is possibly TRBD1 (6 bases). The CDR3 spells CATSRGLWLSGAGEKLFF. The CDR3 coding sequence is TGTGCCACCAGCAGAGGTCTTTGGTTATCAGGGGCCGGAGAAAAACTGTTTTTT.